A single sample gave rise to the 26 T cell receptor beta chains below, sequenced in a study of early T cells in non-severe SARS-CoV-2 infection. TCRdb re-called the 5' RACE reads with MiXCR, one entry per CDR3 protein. The sample lists tens of thousands of distinct CDR3 sequences, about an eighth occurring once. Sequenced sample: whole blood. These TCRs come from an adult who was a healthcare worker with PCR-confirmed SARS-CoV-2 infection or an uninfected control (not recorded which).

In this sample, this clonotype turned up a few times. The chain recombines TRBV7-2 with TRBJ2-1; D is uncertain. Trimming took off 2 bases at V and 5 bases at J, with 10 bases between the two ends. The germline gives CDR1 SGHTA, CDR2 FQGNSA. This CDR3 is built from 14 residues. DNA for the CDR3: TGTGCCAGCAGCTTATCAGTTAGGGACAATGAGCAGTTCTTC. It translates to CASSLSVRDNEQFF. Full variable domain (missing parts from reference TRBV7-2 and TRBJ2-1): GAGVSQSPSNKVTEKGKDVELRCDPISGHTALYWYRQSLGQGLEFLIYFQGNSAPDKSGLPSDRFSAERTGGSVSTLTIQRTQQEDSAVYLCASSLSVRDNEQFFGPGTRLTVL.

This clonotype was found a few times. The chain carries TRBV10-1 and TRBJ1-2; no clear D. The CDR3 contains 15 residues. Germline-derived CDR1 and CDR2 are WNHNN and SYGVQD (reference sequence). V was trimmed by 2 bases and J by 3 bases, leaving 13 bases between them. The CDR3: CASSEGYEQHYGYTF. In nucleotides, the CDR3 is TGCGCCAGCAGTGAGGGATATGAACAGCACTATGGCTACACCTTC.

This clonotype was seen a few times. The chain employs TRBV20-1 and TRBJ1-5; D remains unclear. CDR3 size: 13 residues. The germline V gene encodes CDR1 DFQATT and CDR2 SNEGSKA (reference sequence). The V end lost 3 bases, the J end lost 3 bases, and 9 bases lay between the germline ends. The DNA for the CDR3 is TGCAGTGCTAGTGCCCGGGTCAATCAGCCCCAGCATTTT. Translating it yields CSASARVNQPQHF.

V and J are TRBV18 and TRBJ1-4, with D hard to call. The germline V gene encodes CDR1 KGHSH and CDR2 LQKENI. The CDR3 extends over 14 amino acids. The germline V and J ends were trimmed by 4 bases and 0 bases, with 6 bases remaining between them. The CDR3, as DNA: TGTGCCAGCTCACACACTGCAACTAATGAAAAACTGTTTTTT. Protein sequence: CASSHTATNEKLFF.

This clonotype was observed at least ten times. This sequence joins TRBV20-1 and TRBJ2-2, with D perhaps TRBD1 (6 bases). Germline lookup yields CDR1 DFQATT and CDR2 SNEGSKA (reference sequence). The CDR3 consists of 12 residues. Deletions cut 1 base from V and 6 bases from J, with 6 bases between. The DNA of the CDR3 is TGCAGTGCTAGAGCAGGGGCCGGGGAGCTGTTTTTT. It specifies CSARAGAGELFF.

Only a few counts were recorded for this clonotype. J is TRBJ2-7 and V is TRBV20-1; 14 bases fit TRBD2. The CDR3 sequence is 16 residues long. The ends lost 3 bases at V and 4 bases at J; junction bases unmatched: 8. The germline V gene has CDR1 DFQATT and CDR2 SNEGSKA (reference sequence). As DNA, the CDR3 is TGCAGTGCTAGTGGGACTAGCGGGAGAGGGGCATACGAGCAGTACTTC. Translating it yields CSASGTSGRGAYEQYF.

The chain employs TRBV28 and TRBJ1-3, with D maybe TRBD1 (5 bases). There are 14 residues in the CDR3. Trimming cost V 8 bases and J 0 bases, with 11 bases left between them. Per the germline V gene, CDR1 is MDHEN and CDR2 is SYDVKM. In DNA, the CDR3 is TGTGCCAGCGGGGGAGGATCCTCTGGAAACACCATATATTTT. Translated, it gives CASGGGSSGNTIYF.

This clonotype was recorded many times. This rearrangement joins TRBV12-3 or TRBV12-4 to TRBJ1-5, with D uncertain. The V gene lost 7 bases and the J gene lost 6 bases, with 13 bases spanning the gap. CDR3 length equals 13 residues. DNA of the CDR3: TGTGCCAGCACCCTGCTCGGGATTCAGCCCCAGCATTTT. It codes for CASTLLGIQPQHF.

This clonotype was recorded only once. V gene TRBV20-1 combines with J gene TRBJ2-7, with 7 positions matching TRBD1. The CDR3 contains 12 residues. V shed 4 bases and J 4 bases; nucleotides not matched to a gene: 4. The germline CDR1 and CDR2 sequences are DFQATT and SNEGSKA (reference sequence). The CDR3 is CSATGQIYEQYF. CDR3 DNA sequence: TGCAGTGCTACGGGACAGATTTACGAGCAGTACTTC.

There are a few counts of this clonotype. This chain connects TRBV6-8 to TRBJ2-7; no clear D gene. The CDR3 consists of 12 residues. Deletions cut 1 base from V and 2 bases from J, with 3 bases between. Germline lookup yields CDR1 MNHGY and CDR2 SAAAGT. CDR3 DNA sequence: TGTGCCAGCAGTTACTTCGCCTACGAGCAGTACTTC. Translating it yields CASSYFAYEQYF.

This clonotype was counted many times. The chain is built from TRBV6-6 and TRBJ1-6; 9 bases fit TRBD1. Germline V gives CDR1 MNHNY, CDR2 SVGAGI (reference sequence). J gave up 8 bases and V 11 bases, and 13 bases lay outside the gene matches. There are 15 residues in the CDR3. The CDR3 DNA is TGTGCCGGCTCGGGACAGGGAAATAAGGATTCACCCCTCCACTTT. Translation gives CAGSGQGNKDSPLHF.

A remark on this clonotype: A much larger clone lies a single base off, so this may be a read error. The V call is TRBV5-4, the J call TRBJ2-2; TRBD2 might be the D (6 bases). The V end was cut by 4 bases, the J end by 0 bases, with 16 bases between. The CDR3 runs 17 residues. Per the germline V gene, CDR1 is SGHNT and CDR2 is YYREEE (reference sequence). The DNA for the CDR3 is TGTGCCAGCAGCACGGGAATGCGACTAGCGAACACCGGGGAGCTGTTTTTT. Its protein is CASSTGMRLANTGELFF.

This clonotype was observed a handful of times. This chain joins TRBV6-5 and TRBJ1-2, with D possibly TRBD1 on 5 matching bases. The CDR3 spans 12 residues. Germline V gene sequence: CDR1 MNHEY, CDR2 SVGAGI. Trimming took 6 bases from V and 4 from J, leaving 9 bases between them. This chain's CDR3 is CASSGTLYGYTF. CDR3 in DNA: TGTGCCAGCAGCGGGACCCTCTATGGCTACACCTTC.

This clonotype appeared a few times. The CDR3 loop is CASTPPSSNEQFF. CDR3 nucleotide sequence: TGTGCCAGCACCCCTCCGTCAAGCAATGAGCAGTTCTTC. The gene calls are TRBV11-3 and TRBJ2-1, with D hard to call. Per germline, CDR1 SGHNT and CDR2 YENEEA. The CDR3 loop spans 13 amino acids. Trimming shortened V by 7 bases and J by 6 bases, and 13 bases separated the two germline ends.

This clonotype was seen only a few times. V and J are TRBV6-1 and TRBJ2-7; 7 bases align to TRBD1. The CDR3 runs to 15 residues. V shed 7 bases and J 2 bases; nucleotides not matched to a gene: 11. CDR1 and CDR2 (germline): MNHNS, SASEGT. CDR3 bases: TGTGCCAGCACCCCAGCCGGGACAGCAACCTACGAGCAGTACTTC. This translates into CASTPAGTATYEQYF.

This clonotype was seen repeatedly, ten times or more. The chain is built from TRBV19 and TRBJ2-7, with unresolved D. Trimming cost V 3 bases and J 0 bases, with 9 bases left between them. Germline V gene data show CDR1 as LNHDA and CDR2 as SQIVND (reference sequence). The CDR3 is 14 amino acids. CDR3 in amino acids: CASSIRHRSYEQYF. CDR3 DNA sequence: TGTGCCAGTAGTATCCGACATCGCTCCTACGAGCAGTACTTC.

V gene TRBV3-1 combines with J gene TRBJ2-5; D remains unclear. CDR3 size: 13 residues. V lost 6 bases to trimming and J lost 7 bases, with 15 bases between them. Germline V gives CDR1 LGHDT, CDR2 YNNKEL (reference sequence). The CDR3 coding sequence is TGTGCCAGCAGTTACACGGAAGGACGGACCCAGTACTTC. Translating gives CASSYTEGRTQYF.

The chain links TRBV5-4 to TRBJ2-7; D uncertain. V lost 3 bases and J 5 bases, leaving 6 bases between the germline ends. The length of the CDR3 is 11 residues. Germline values: CDR1 SGHNT, CDR2 YYREEE (reference sequence). CDR3 coding DNA: TGTGCCAGCAGCTCGCAAGACGAGCAGTACTTC. Amino acids: CASSSQDEQYF.

J is TRBJ1-1 and V is TRBV28; D not resolved. Germline CDR1 and CDR2: MDHEN and SYDVKM. V shed 2 bases and J shed 6 bases, with 10 bases lying between them. This CDR3 contains 13 residues. The chain's CDR3 is CASSLGRQPEAFF. CDR3 DNA sequence: TGTGCCAGCAGTTTAGGACGGCAGCCTGAAGCTTTCTTT.

This clonotype was picked up many times. This chain connects TRBV20-1 to TRBJ1-5, with 7 bases matching TRBD1. With V trimmed by 3 bases and J by 2 bases, 7 bases remained unmatched. The CDR3 sequence is 15 residues long. Germline loops: CDR1 DFQATT, CDR2 SNEGSKA (reference sequence). CDR3 bases: TGCAGTGCTAGTGAGGAGCAGGGGGGCAATCAGCCCCAGCATTTT. Its protein is CSASEEQGGNQPQHF.

The CDR3: CSARFRVKETQYF. In DNA form, the CDR3 reads TGCAGTGCTAGATTCAGGGTAAAAGAGACCCAGTACTTC. V gene TRBV20-1 combines with J gene TRBJ2-5; D possibly corresponds to TRBD1 (5 bases). The V gene's germline CDR1 is DFQATT and CDR2 SNEGSKA (reference sequence). There are 13 residues in the CDR3. Between the trimmed V and J ends, which lost 2 bases and 3 bases, there was a span of 10 bases.

The chain employs TRBV19 and TRBJ2-7; D unclear. V dropped 4 bases and J dropped 3 bases, with 4 bases sitting between them. The CDR3 has 11 residues. In germline, CDR1 is LNHDA, CDR2 SQIVND (reference sequence). The CDR3: CASSNYYEQYF. The DNA of the CDR3 is TGTGCCAGTAGTAACTACTACGAGCAGTACTTC.

This clonotype appeared a few times. The V call is TRBV28, the J call TRBJ1-1; D gene uncertain. This CDR3 has 11 amino acids. V lost 5 bases, J lost 5 bases, and 6 bases lay in between. Per the germline V gene, CDR1 is MDHEN and CDR2 is SYDVKM. The CDR3 region has the DNA TGTGCCAGCAGTACTAAGACTGAAGCTTTCTTT. The encoded protein is CASSTKTEAFF.

The genes are TRBV16 and TRBJ2-1; maybe TRBD1 (5 bases). The germline CDR1 and CDR2 sequences are KGHSY and FQNENV. The CDR3 covers 16 residues. V lost 3 bases and J lost 2, with 14 bases in between. This CDR3 reads CASSQGQRHTYNEQFF. The CDR3 coding sequence is TGTGCCAGCAGCCAGGGGCAGCGCCATACCTACAATGAGCAGTTCTTC.

The rearrangement joins TRBV6-5 to TRBJ2-1; 7 nucleotides line up with TRBD1. The J segment lost 5 bases and the V segment lost 0 bases, leaving 7 bases of the junction unmatched. The CDR3 has 16 residues. Germline-derived CDR1 and CDR2 are MNHEY and SVGAGI. CDR3: CASSYSRAGGNNEQFF. CDR3 bases: TGTGCCAGCAGTTACTCAAGAGCAGGGGGAAACAATGAGCAGTTCTTC.

This clonotype was recorded at least ten times. The rearrangement joins TRBV18 to TRBJ2-2; D gene unclear. V lost 1 base and J 0 bases, leaving 9 bases between the germline ends. This CDR3 has 16 residues. The germline CDR1 and CDR2 sequences are KGHSH and LQKENI. CDR3 amino acids: CASSPLAVTNTGELFF. The CDR3 DNA reads TGTGCCAGCTCACCACTCGCAGTGACGAACACCGGGGAGCTGTTTTTT.